This T cell receptor (beta chain) was identified in a study of identical twins. Study-level points and caveats: Fewer insertions were carried by abundant cord blood beta clonotypes, but none was seen in memory repertoires. Sharing of beta out-of-frame sequences by twins showed a weaker excess. Alpha sequences out of frame and shared by twins had excess low generation probability.

V dropped 3 bases and J dropped 2; count of bases not matched to a gene: 7. Germline V gives CDR1 SEHNR, CDR2 FQNEAQ (reference sequence). The CDR3 contains 15 residues. Details on this clonotype: Its antigen is unidentified.

TCRdb reprocessed the 5' RACE reads with MiXCR, giving one entry per CDR3 protein. The sample lists approximately 530,000 distinct CDR3 sequences, approximately 20% occurring once. Separately, the same data were catalogued under a study of yellow fever vaccine responses in identical twins. From that report: Reportedly, twins' vaccine T cell responses looked partly convergent and partly personalized.

The V gene is TRBV7-9, the J gene TRBJ2-7; 7 bases match TRBD1. The sample taken for sequencing was CD4+ T cells sorted from blood. This receptor was taken from a woman younger than 35 in good health. In nucleotides, the CDR3 is TGTGCCAGCAGCTTCCTTCCGGGACAGCCCTACGAGCAGTACTTC. It encodes CASSFLPGQPYEQYF.